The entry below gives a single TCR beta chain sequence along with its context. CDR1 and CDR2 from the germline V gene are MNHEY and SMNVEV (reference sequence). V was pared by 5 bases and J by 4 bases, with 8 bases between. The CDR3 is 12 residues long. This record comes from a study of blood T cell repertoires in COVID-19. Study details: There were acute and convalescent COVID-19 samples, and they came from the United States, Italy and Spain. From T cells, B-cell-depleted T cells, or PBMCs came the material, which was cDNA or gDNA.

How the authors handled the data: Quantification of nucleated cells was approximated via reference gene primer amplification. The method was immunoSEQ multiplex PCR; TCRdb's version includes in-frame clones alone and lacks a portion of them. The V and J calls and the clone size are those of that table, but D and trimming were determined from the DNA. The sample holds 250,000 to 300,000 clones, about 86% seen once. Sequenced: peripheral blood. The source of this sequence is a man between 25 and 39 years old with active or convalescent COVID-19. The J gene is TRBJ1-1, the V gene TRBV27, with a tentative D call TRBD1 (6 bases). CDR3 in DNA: TGTGCCAGCAGTATAGGGGGCACTGAAGCTTTCTTT. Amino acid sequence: CASSIGGTEAFF.